The 4 T cell receptor beta chains below all came from one sample that was sequenced in a study of OX40 agonist ivuxolimab in advanced cancers. The protocol was immunoSEQ multiplex PCR, while the TCRdb copy is restricted to in-frame clones and leaves out a portion. The table records over 85,000 clones, 91% of them present only once. The specimen was CD4+ or CD8+ T cells sorted from blood, collected in a trial of the OX40 agonist ivuxolimab. All receptors derive from an adult with an advanced solid tumor such as melanoma, head and neck, liver or kidney cancer.

V is TRBV9 and J is TRBJ1-1; 8 nucleotides agree with TRBD1. V was clipped by 0 bases and J by 8 bases; unmatched bases: 9. The CDR3 length is 15 residues. The germline CDR1 and CDR2 sequences are SGDLS and YYNGEE. Here the CDR3 reads CASSVGQGPAGEAFF. Here the CDR3 DNA reads TGTGCCAGCAGCGTAGGACAGGGGCCGGCCGGGGAAGCTTTCTTT.

V and J are TRBV6-5 and TRBJ2-7; TRBD1 agrees at 7 bases. The CDR3 length is 14 residues. Germline assignment: CDR1 MNHEY and CDR2 SVGAGI. Unmatched junction bases numbered 17, after V lost 5 bases and J lost 13 bases. In nucleotides, the CDR3 is TGTGCCAGCAGTGACAGAGGGGGACAGTTTTTGGATTACTTC. Translation gives CASSDRGGQFLDYF.

This chain joins TRBV19 and TRBJ1-5; tentative D call: TRBD1 (6 bases). This CDR3 contains 15 residues. Trimming removed 4 bases at V and 3 bases at J, with 13 bases between. Germline assignment: CDR1 LNHDA and CDR2 SQIVND (reference sequence). The CDR3 loop reads CASSTEGGSNQPQHF. CDR3 in DNA: TGTGCCAGTAGTACCGAGGGGGGTTCCAATCAGCCCCAGCATTTT.

V and J are TRBV30 and TRBJ2-7, with TRBD2 as a possible D gene (7 bases). The germline CDR1 and CDR2 sequences are GTSNPN and SVGIG (reference sequence). V shed 3 bases and J shed 6 bases, with 21 bases lying between them. The CDR3 consists of 15 residues. The CDR3 is CAWSDSPGGLREQYF. CDR3 DNA: TGTGCCTGGAGCGATTCCCCGGGGGGCTTGCGCGAGCAGTACTTC.